The 30 T cell receptor beta chains below were found in one sample sequenced in a study of cytomegalovirus exposure and HLA in healthy donors. The PCR ran on 60 Vbeta and 13 Jbeta primers. The assay was immunoSEQ multiplex PCR, and TCRdb's table has in-frame clones only and misses some. The sample lists under 150,000 clones; 82% were seen once. Sample: PBMCs. These TCRs come from a male donor in good health and CMV-seronegative.

CDR3 sequence: CASSLGSLAFPYEQYF. DNA for the CDR3: TGTGCCAGCAGTCTGGGGAGTCTGGCCTTTCCCTACGAGCAGTACTTC. This chain uses TRBV6-6 with TRBJ2-7; TRBD2 might be the D (5 bases). V shed 5 bases and J shed 2 bases, with 19 bases lying between them. The V gene's germline CDR1 is MNHNY and CDR2 SVGAGI (reference sequence). The CDR3 extends over 16 amino acids.

V gene TRBV5-1 combines with J gene TRBJ1-6, with D uncertain. V lost 0 bases to trimming and J lost 7 bases, with 11 bases between them. This CDR3 contains 15 residues. Germline assignment: CDR1 SGHRS and CDR2 YFSETQ. Here the CDR3 reads CASSLDPGSNSPLHF. CDR3 coding DNA: TGCGCCAGCAGCTTGGATCCGGGTTCCAATTCACCCCTCCACTTT.

CDR3 sequence (DNA): TGCGCCAGCAGCTTGGATGCAGGTGATTATGGCTACACCTTC. Translating it yields CASSLDAGDYGYTF. The chain uses TRBV5-1 and TRBJ1-2; D is undetermined. Germline V gene lookup returns CDR1 SGHRS and CDR2 YFSETQ. CDR3 size: 14 residues. Trimming removed 0 bases at V and 5 bases at J, with 11 bases between.

This clone was counted a single time. The chain is built from TRBV29-1 and TRBJ2-5; the match to TRBD1 covers 8 bases. V shed 5 bases, J shed 2 bases, and the junction held 4 bases outside the gene matches. CDR1 and CDR2 (germline): SQVTM, ANQGSEA. The length of the CDR3 is 13 residues. CDR3 in DNA: TGCAGCGTTCGACAGGGGTCTCAAGAGACCCAGTACTTC. It codes for CSVRQGSQETQYF.

The chain joins TRBV5-1 to TRBJ2-4, with D perhaps TRBD2 (6 bases). The germline V and J ends were trimmed by 0 bases and 1 base, with 8 bases remaining between them. The length of the CDR3 is 15 residues. Germline CDR1 is SGHRS and CDR2 is YFSETQ. The CDR3 loop reads CASSLAGGAKNIQYF. The DNA for the CDR3 is TGCGCCAGCAGCTTGGCCGGAGGGGCCAAAAACATTCAGTACTTC. Looking up the rest from reference TRBV5-1 and TRBJ2-4 gives the full variable domain: KAGVTQTPRYLIKTRGQQVTLSCSPISGHRSVSWYQQTPGQGLQFLFEYFSETQRNKGNFPGRFSGRQFSNSRSEMNVSTLELGDSALYLCASSLAGGAKNIQYFGAGTRLSVL.

This sequence joins TRBV5-1 and TRBJ1-1; perhaps TRBD1 as D (5 bases). From germline, CDR1 is SGHRS and CDR2 YFSETQ. V lost 7 bases and J lost 1, with 14 bases in between. The CDR3 loop spans 14 amino acids. The CDR3 DNA reads TGCGCCAGCGGGGGGAACTACCCGAACACTGAAGCTTTCTTT. This codes for CASGGNYPNTEAFF.

V is TRBV7-9 and J is TRBJ2-1; D might be TRBD2 (5 bases). The V end was cut by 3 bases, the J end by 1 base, with 13 bases between. CDR3 length: 16 residues. The germline V gene has CDR1 SEHNR and CDR2 FQNEAQ (reference sequence). CDR3 in DNA: TGTGCCAGCAGCTTTACGGTACTAGTTTCCTACAATGAGCAGTTCTTC. It yields the protein CASSFTVLVSYNEQFF.

The rearrangement uses TRBV4-1 and TRBJ2-3; 13 bases fit TRBD2. Unmatched junction bases numbered 7, after V lost 4 bases and J lost 6 bases. This CDR3 is 16 amino acids long. Germline V lookup: CDR1 MGHRA, CDR2 YSYEKL. CDR3 bases: TGCGCCAGCAGCCGAACACTAGCGGGAGGGGAGGATACGCAGTATTTT. This gives the protein CASSRTLAGGEDTQYF.

A single count supports this clone. The chain couples TRBV14 to TRBJ2-7; TRBD2 matches at 12 bases. Germline V gene data show CDR1 as SGHDN and CDR2 as FVKESK. Losses at the gene ends were 3 bases for V and 1 base for J; bases not matched to a gene: 16. The CDR3 is made up of 20 amino acids. The DNA of the CDR3 is TGTGCCAGCAGCCATTTTGGCTTTGAGACTAGCGGGAGTAAGTCCTACGAGCAGTACTTC. Translated: CASSHFGFETSGSKSYEQYF.

The chain has TRBV7-2 and TRBJ2-1, with 8 nucleotides matching TRBD2. CDR3 length equals 14 residues. Germline-derived CDR1 and CDR2 are SGHTA and FQGNSA. The V segment lost 2 bases and the J segment 6 bases; nucleotides outside the gene matches: 3. Written as DNA, the CDR3 is TGTGCCAGCAGCTTATGGACTAGCTCCAATGAGCAGTTCTTC. This gives the protein CASSLWTSSNEQFF.

V and J are TRBV4-2 and TRBJ1-6, with a possible D match to TRBD1 (6 bases). Germline V CDR1 and CDR2: LGHNA, YNFKEQ. V gave up 2 bases and J gave up 7 bases, with 9 bases separating them. The CDR3 contains 14 residues. Here the CDR3 DNA reads TGTGCCAGCAGCCAACGGACAGCGAATTCACCCCTCCACTTT. Its protein is CASSQRTANSPLHF.

This clone has more than one count but fewer than ten. This chain links TRBV19 with TRBJ1-2, with TRBD1 identical over 7 bases. Germline trimming cut 5 bases from V and 5 bases from J; bases unmatched to any gene: 14. The germline gives CDR1 LNHDA, CDR2 SQIVND (reference sequence). CDR3 length: 16 residues. CDR3 nucleotide sequence: TGTGCCAGTAGTTTCAATGTGGGACAGTCCTCTTATGGCTACACCTTC. Protein product: CASSFNVGQSSYGYTF. Complete variable domain (other parts from reference TRBV19 and TRBJ1-2): DGGITQSPKYLFRKEGQNVTLSCEQNLNHDAMYWYRQDPGQGLRLIYYSQIVNDFQKGDIAEGYSVSREKKESFPLTVTSAQKNPTAFYLCASSFNVGQSSYGYTFGSGTRLTVV.

The J gene is TRBJ2-4, the V gene TRBV5-8; no firm D call. This CDR3 contains 12 residues. Germline V gene data show CDR1 as SGHTS and CDR2 as YDEGEE. V was trimmed by 1 base and J by 6 bases, leaving 5 bases between them. The CDR3 region is CASSLSLNIQYF. The CDR3 coding sequence is TGTGCCAGCAGCTTGTCCCTAAACATTCAGTACTTC.

This chain joins TRBV6-5 and TRBJ2-7, with D tentatively TRBD1 (6 bases). CDR3 length: 14 amino acids. V shed 7 bases and J shed 3 bases, with 16 bases lying between them. Per germline, CDR1 MNHEY and CDR2 SVGAGI. The CDR3 DNA reads TGTGCCAGCAACGACCTGACAGGAAACTACGAGCAGTACTTC. Its protein product is CASNDLTGNYEQYF.

The V call is TRBV6-5, the J call TRBJ2-4; D possibly corresponds to TRBD1 (6 bases). The CDR3 is 14 amino acids. From germline, CDR1 is MNHEY and CDR2 SVGAGI. Trimming stripped 6 bases from V and 5 bases from J, with 14 bases between. The CDR3 reads CASSFRGGENIQYF. In DNA, the CDR3 is TGTGCCAGCAGCTTCAGGGGTGGCGAAAACATTCAGTACTTC.

The genes are TRBV7-6 and TRBJ2-1, with 9 positions matching TRBD2. The CDR3 runs to 19 residues. Germline V gene lookup returns CDR1 SGHVS and CDR2 FNYEAQ. V shed 5 bases and J 0 bases; nucleotides not matched to a gene: 14. The CDR3 sequence: CASSVSGTSFFPSYNEQFF. The CDR3, as DNA: TGTGCCAGCAGCGTATCCGGGACTAGCTTTTTCCCCTCCTACAATGAGCAGTTCTTC.

The rearrangement uses TRBV5-1 and TRBJ2-7, with 8 bases aligning to TRBD2. V shed 2 bases and J 6 bases; nucleotides not matched to a gene: 7. The CDR3 is made up of 14 amino acids. The V gene's germline CDR1 is SGHRS and CDR2 YFSETQ. CDR3 amino acids: CASSLGSGDAEQYF. CDR3 bases: TGCGCCAGCAGCTTAGGTAGCGGGGATGCCGAGCAGTACTTC.

The chain couples TRBV20-1 to TRBJ1-3; D gene unclear. Germline CDR1 is DFQATT and CDR2 is SNEGSKA (reference sequence). Trimming cost V 5 bases and J 4 bases, with 6 bases left between them. There are 11 residues in the CDR3. CDR3 nucleotides: TGCAGTGCTCCGCGAGGAAACACCATATATTTT. Amino acids: CSAPRGNTIYF.

The rearrangement links TRBV19 to TRBJ2-7, with a possible D match to TRBD2 (6 bases). Germline CDR1 is LNHDA and CDR2 is SQIVND (reference sequence). CDR3 length: 12 residues. CDR3 in DNA: TGTGCGGTGAGTTCCGGAGGGGACGAGCAGTACTTC. Its protein is CAVSSGGDEQYF.

V gene TRBV29-1 combines with J gene TRBJ2-5; 10 bases are shared with TRBD1. The CDR3 contains 13 residues. Looked up from germline, CDR1 is SQVTM and CDR2 is ANQGSEA. V lost 7 bases to trimming and J lost 5 bases; unmatched junction nucleotides: 7. The CDR3 protein is CSELTGGRETQYF. For the CDR3, the DNA is TGCAGCGAATTGACAGGGGGCAGGGAGACCCAGTACTTC.

The V call is TRBV5-4, the J call TRBJ2-1; TRBD2 matches 11 bases. Germline-derived CDR1 and CDR2 are SGHNT and YYREEE (reference sequence). V gave up 5 bases and J gave up 7 bases; unmatched junction bases: 8. CDR3 length: 15 residues. The CDR3 DNA reads as TGTGCCAGCAGTTCTTCTAGCGGGAGGCAAAATGAGCAGTTCTTC. As protein: CASSSSSGRQNEQFF.

In this sample, this clone turned up a few times. The gene calls are TRBV5-8 and TRBJ2-5, with TRBD2 matching 8 bases. The CDR3 is 13 residues long. Germline assignment: CDR1 SGHTS and CDR2 YDEGEE. The trim removed 4 bases at V and 5 bases at J, leaving 4 bases unmatched. The CDR3 spells CASSRGGHETQYF. The CDR3 nucleotides are TGTGCCAGCAGCCGGGGGGGTCATGAGACCCAGTACTTC.

The chain uses TRBV9 and TRBJ2-5; 7 nucleotides line up with TRBD2. Unmatched junction bases numbered 4, after V lost 0 bases and J lost 5 bases. This CDR3 region has 14 residues. The germline V gene has CDR1 SGDLS and CDR2 YYNGEE. The chain's CDR3 is CASSVGNGGETQYF. The CDR3 DNA follows: TGTGCCAGCAGCGTAGGGAACGGGGGGGAGACCCAGTACTTC.

The chain recombines TRBV9 with TRBJ1-2; a weak D match, TRBD1 (5 bases). Germline lookup yields CDR1 SGDLS and CDR2 YYNGEE. Trimming pared 0 bases from V and 1 base from J, leaving 10 bases between. The CDR3 runs to 15 residues. CDR3 residues: CASSVAVGGNYGYTF. The CDR3 nucleotides read TGTGCCAGCAGCGTAGCGGTGGGGGGTAACTATGGCTACACCTTC.

J is TRBJ1-6 and V is TRBV9; D is ambiguous. The germline CDR1 and CDR2 sequences are SGDLS and YYNGEE. V dropped 0 bases and J dropped 7 bases, with 8 bases sitting between them. This CDR3 comprises 14 residues. The CDR3 coding sequence is TGTGCCAGCAGCGTAGACAGCAGAAATTCACCCCTCCACTTT. This gives the protein CASSVDSRNSPLHF.

This CDR3 is CASSSVTAAVNQPQHF. In nucleotides, the CDR3 is TGTGCCAGCAGCTCGGTAACGGCAGCGGTCAATCAGCCCCAGCATTTT. This sequence joins TRBV7-2 and TRBJ1-5; D unresolved. V lost 4 bases and J lost 3, with 16 bases in between. Germline V gives CDR1 SGHTA, CDR2 FQGNSA. The CDR3 totals 16 residues.

The CDR3 here is CASSEGGYTEAFF. The CDR3 DNA reads TGTGCCAGTTCCGAGGGAGGGTACACTGAAGCTTTCTTT. The gene calls are TRBV19 and TRBJ1-1; no reliable D call. CDR1 LNHDA and CDR2 SQIVND come from the germline V gene (reference sequence). The V gene lost 8 bases and the J gene lost 3 bases, with 13 bases spanning the gap. This CDR3 spans 13 amino acids.

This clone was observed a handful of times. The chain is built from TRBV19 and TRBJ1-2; 7 positions agree with TRBD1. The CDR3 is 12 residues long. Germline loops: CDR1 LNHDA, CDR2 SQIVND (reference sequence). Trimming took 9 bases from V and 4 from J; bases not matched to a gene: 5. This chain's CDR3 is CASRQGSYGYTF. The CDR3, as DNA: TGTGCCAGCCGACAGGGTTCCTATGGCTACACCTTC.

The CDR3 is CASSLVAGNTGELFF. CDR3 DNA sequence: TGTGCCAGCAGCTTGGTAGCGGGTAACACCGGGGAGCTGTTTTTT. The chain employs TRBV7-9 and TRBJ2-2; the match to TRBD2 covers 7 bases. CDR3 length: 15 amino acids. Germline CDR1 SEHNR, CDR2 FQNEAQ (reference sequence). J gave up 2 bases and V 3 bases, and 3 bases lay outside the gene matches.

The chain joins TRBV6-5 to TRBJ1-2, with no clear D. CDR3 length: 14 amino acids. V was clipped by 6 bases and J by 1 base, with 12 bases between them. Germline CDR1 is MNHEY and CDR2 is SVGAGI. Here the CDR3 DNA reads TGTGCCAGCAGCCCCAGGAGGGATAACTATGGCTACACCTTC. Translated, it gives CASSPRRDNYGYTF.